Presented here are 10 T cell receptor beta chains from one specimen sequenced in a study of shared clonotypes between healthy human individuals. Here immunoSEQ multiplex PCR was the method, and the copy in TCRdb shows in-frame clones only, minus some. The data show over a million clones, with 65% to 75% seen just once and roughly 1.5% held by the top ten. Specimen: memory CD4+ T cells sorted from blood. Stated subset: CD45RA-negative fraction. These receptors all stem from a man between 18 and 35 years old in good health.

This clone was picked up one time. The chain is built from TRBV4-1 and TRBJ2-5, with 9 nucleotides matching TRBD2. Germline V gene data show CDR1 as MGHRA and CDR2 as YSYEKL. J gave up 5 bases and V 0 bases, and 7 bases lay outside the gene matches. This CDR3 has 16 residues. Here the CDR3 DNA reads TGCGCCAGCAGCCAAGAAGGACTAGCGTTTGCGGAGACCCAGTACTTC. Its protein product is CASSQEGLAFAETQYF.

The J gene is TRBJ2-7, the V gene TRBV30; 9 bases are shared with TRBD1. The V gene's germline CDR1 is GTSNPN and CDR2 SVGIG (reference sequence). The trim removed 1 base at V and 1 base at J, leaving 5 bases unmatched. The CDR3 consists of 15 residues. The chain's CDR3 is CAWSAGQGLSYEQYF. CDR3 sequence (DNA): TGTGCCTGGAGTGCAGGACAGGGGCTATCCTACGAGCAGTACTTC.

Many counts were recorded for this clone. The same CDR3 can be traced to other DNA sequences in this sample. The V gene is TRBV4-1, the J gene TRBJ2-7; no reliable D call. With 1 base removed from V and 0 bases from J, the gap between germline ends came to 7 bases. CDR1 MGHRA and CDR2 YSYEKL come from the germline V gene. The CDR3 contains 14 residues. The CDR3 protein is CASSQGRSSYEQYF. The DNA for the CDR3 is TGCGCCAGCAGCCAAGGCCGAAGCTCCTACGAGCAGTACTTC.

The chain links TRBV18 to TRBJ1-3; D is perhaps TRBD1 (5 bases). V dropped 3 bases and J dropped 7 bases, with 16 bases sitting between them. The CDR3 covers 15 residues. The germline V gene encodes CDR1 KGHSH and CDR2 LQKENI. CDR3: CASSPPTEQFNTIYF. The CDR3 bases are TGTGCCAGCTCACCCCCGACAGAGCAATTCAACACCATATATTTT. Together with reference TRBV18 and TRBJ1-3, the CDR3 gives the full variable domain: NAGVMQNPRHLVRRRGQEARLRCSPMKGHSHVYWYRQLPEEGLKFMVYLQKENIIDESGMPKERFSAEFPKEGPSILRIQQVVRGDSAAYFCASSPPTEQFNTIYFGEGSWLTVV.

The chain recombines TRBV7-2 with TRBJ1-1, with 7 bases lining up with TRBD1. The trim removed 5 bases at V and 10 bases at J, leaving 10 bases unmatched. This CDR3 is 13 amino acids long. CDR1 is SGHTA and CDR2 is FQGNSA in the germline V gene. CDR3 in amino acids: CASSVVGQSVAFF. As DNA, the CDR3 is TGTGCCAGCAGCGTAGTGGGACAGAGCGTAGCTTTCTTT.

This clone has a single count. The V call is TRBV14, the J call TRBJ2-7; the D gene is possibly TRBD1 (5 bases). The CDR3 covers 15 residues. From germline, CDR1 is SGHDN and CDR2 FVKESK. Trimming took 4 bases from V and 2 from J, leaving 15 bases between them. CDR3 loop: CASSLAYGAAYEQYF. In DNA form, the CDR3 reads TGTGCCAGCAGCCTCGCTTATGGGGCGGCCTACGAGCAGTACTTC.

The gene calls are TRBV18 and TRBJ1-6; 8 nucleotides match TRBD1. Germline CDR1 reads KGHSH; CDR2 reads LQKENI. The trim removed 7 bases at V and 0 bases at J, leaving 14 bases unmatched. This CDR3 region has 19 residues. CDR3 sequence reads: CASCRTGTGSSSYNSPLHF. CDR3 nucleotides: TGTGCCAGCTGTCGCACCGGGACAGGATCTAGCTCCTATAATTCACCCCTCCACTTT.

The V gene is TRBV7-2, the J gene TRBJ2-2; 11 positions match TRBD2. Losses at the gene ends were 5 bases for V and 0 bases for J; bases not matched to a gene: 8. Per germline, CDR1 SGHTA and CDR2 FQGNSA. The CDR3 covers 18 residues. CDR3 coding DNA: TGTGCCAGCAGCCCTCGGGGTAGCGGGAGGGCGAACACCGGGGAGCTGTTTTTT. Translating it yields CASSPRGSGRANTGELFF.

Concerning this clone itself: Other DNA sequences in the same sample also yield this CDR3. The CDR3: CASSVQVYGYTF. In DNA form, the CDR3 reads TGTGCCAGCAGTGTACAGGTTTATGGCTACACCTTC. The V call is TRBV6-1, the J call TRBJ1-2, with a tentative D call TRBD1 (5 bases). CDR1 MNHNS and CDR2 SASEGT come from the germline V gene. The V and J ends lost 4 bases and 5 bases respectively, with 8 bases between them. The CDR3 loop spans 12 amino acids.

This clone occurred a few times. The V call is TRBV19, the J call TRBJ1-5, with a possible D match to TRBD1 (5 bases). The CDR3 runs to 15 residues. Germline CDR1 reads LNHDA; CDR2 reads SQIVND (reference sequence). Deletions cut 5 bases from V and 2 bases from J, with 13 bases between. As DNA, the CDR3 is TGTGCCAGTAGTTCCCAGGGTGCCGGCAATCAGCCCCAGCATTTT. Protein product: CASSSQGAGNQPQHF.